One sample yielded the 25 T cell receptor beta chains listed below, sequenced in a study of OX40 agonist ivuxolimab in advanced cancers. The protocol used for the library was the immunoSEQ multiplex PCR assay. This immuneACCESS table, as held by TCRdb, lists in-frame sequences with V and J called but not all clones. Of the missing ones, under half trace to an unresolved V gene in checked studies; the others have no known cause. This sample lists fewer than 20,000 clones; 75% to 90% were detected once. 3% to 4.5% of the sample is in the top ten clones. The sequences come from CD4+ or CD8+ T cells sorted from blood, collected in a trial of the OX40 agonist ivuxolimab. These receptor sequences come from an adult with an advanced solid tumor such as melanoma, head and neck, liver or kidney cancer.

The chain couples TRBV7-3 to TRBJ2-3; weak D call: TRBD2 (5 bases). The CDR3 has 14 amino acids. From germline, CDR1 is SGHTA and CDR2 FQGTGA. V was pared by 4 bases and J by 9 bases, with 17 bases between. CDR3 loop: CASSSTWGSGTQYF. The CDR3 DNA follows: TGTGCCAGCAGCTCAACTTGGGGTTCGGGGACGCAGTATTTT.

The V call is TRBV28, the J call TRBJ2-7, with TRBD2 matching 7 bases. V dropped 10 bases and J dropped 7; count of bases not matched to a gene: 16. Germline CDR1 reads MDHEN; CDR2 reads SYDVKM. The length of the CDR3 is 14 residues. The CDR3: CATIIGRASGEQYF. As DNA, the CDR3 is TGTGCCACCATAATAGGGAGGGCATCAGGGGAGCAGTACTTC.

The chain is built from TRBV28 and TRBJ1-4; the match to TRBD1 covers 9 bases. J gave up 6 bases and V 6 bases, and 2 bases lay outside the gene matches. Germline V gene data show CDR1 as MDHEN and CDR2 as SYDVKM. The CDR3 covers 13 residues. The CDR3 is CASRDRGDEKLFF. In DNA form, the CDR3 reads TGTGCCAGCAGGGACAGGGGAGATGAAAAACTGTTTTTT.

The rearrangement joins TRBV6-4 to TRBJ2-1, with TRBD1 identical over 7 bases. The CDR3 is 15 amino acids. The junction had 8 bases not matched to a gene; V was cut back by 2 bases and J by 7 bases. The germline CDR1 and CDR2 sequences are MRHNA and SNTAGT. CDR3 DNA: TGTGCCAGCAGTGACGGGGGAAGGGGGCTAAATGAGCAGTTCTTC. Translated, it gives CASSDGGRGLNEQFF.

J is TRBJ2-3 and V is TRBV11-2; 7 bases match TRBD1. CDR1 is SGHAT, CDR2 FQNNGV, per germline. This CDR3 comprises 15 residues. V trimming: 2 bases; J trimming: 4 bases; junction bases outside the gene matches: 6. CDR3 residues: CASSLTGAISDTQYF. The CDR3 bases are TGTGCCAGCAGCTTAACAGGGGCCATCTCAGATACGCAGTATTTT.

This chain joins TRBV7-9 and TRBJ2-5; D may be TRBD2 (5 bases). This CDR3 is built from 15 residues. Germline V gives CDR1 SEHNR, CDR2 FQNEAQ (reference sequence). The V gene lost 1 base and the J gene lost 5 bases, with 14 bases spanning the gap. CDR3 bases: TGTGCCAGCAGCTTAGTAGCCGGACTGGGGGAGACCCAGTACTTC. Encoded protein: CASSLVAGLGETQYF. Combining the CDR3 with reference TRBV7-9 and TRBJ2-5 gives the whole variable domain DTGVSQNPRHKITKRGQNVTFRCDPISEHNRLYWYRQTLGQGPEFLTYFQNEAQLEKSRLLSDRFSAERPKGSFSTLEIQRTEQGDSAMYLCASSLVAGLGETQYFGPGTRLLVL.

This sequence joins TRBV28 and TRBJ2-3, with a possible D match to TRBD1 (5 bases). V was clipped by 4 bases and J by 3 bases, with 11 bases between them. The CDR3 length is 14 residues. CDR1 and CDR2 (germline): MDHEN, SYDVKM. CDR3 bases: TGTGCCAGCAGTTCAGTCCAGGGTACAGATACGCAGTATTTT. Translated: CASSSVQGTDTQYF.

The CDR3 protein is CASSPRTGYAGPHGELFF. The CDR3 DNA sequence: TGTGCCAGCAGCCCGAGGACAGGGTATGCGGGACCGCACGGGGAGCTGTTTTTT. This rearrangement joins TRBV7-9 to TRBJ2-2; TRBD1 aligns across 8 bases. The CDR3 consists of 18 residues. Trimming cost V 5 bases and J 7 bases; bases outside gene matches: 18. Germline values: CDR1 SEHNR, CDR2 FQNEAQ (reference sequence). The entire variable domain, with the rest obtained from reference TRBV7-9 and TRBJ2-2, is as follows: DTGVSQNPRHKITKRGQNVTFRCDPISEHNRLYWYRQTLGQGPEFLTYFQNEAQLEKSRLLSDRFSAERPKGSFSTLEIQRTEQGDSAMYLCASSPRTGYAGPHGELFFGEGSRLTVL.

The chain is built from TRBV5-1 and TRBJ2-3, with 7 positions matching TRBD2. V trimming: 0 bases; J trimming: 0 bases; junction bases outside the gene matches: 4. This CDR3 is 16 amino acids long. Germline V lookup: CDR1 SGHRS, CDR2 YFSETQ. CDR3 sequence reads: CASSLGVAGSTDTQYF. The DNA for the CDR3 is TGCGCCAGCAGCTTGGGGGTAGCGGGTAGCACAGATACGCAGTATTTT. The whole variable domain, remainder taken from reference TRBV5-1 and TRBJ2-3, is KAGVTQTPRYLIKTRGQQVTLSCSPISGHRSVSWYQQTPGQGLQFLFEYFSETQRNKGNFPGRFSGRQFSNSRSEMNVSTLELGDSALYLCASSLGVAGSTDTQYFGPGTRLTVL.

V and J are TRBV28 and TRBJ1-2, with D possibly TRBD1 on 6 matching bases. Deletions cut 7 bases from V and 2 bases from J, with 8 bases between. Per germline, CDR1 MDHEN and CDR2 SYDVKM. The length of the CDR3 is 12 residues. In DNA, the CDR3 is TGTGCCAGCAAAACAGGGAACTATGGCTACACCTTC. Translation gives CASKTGNYGYTF.

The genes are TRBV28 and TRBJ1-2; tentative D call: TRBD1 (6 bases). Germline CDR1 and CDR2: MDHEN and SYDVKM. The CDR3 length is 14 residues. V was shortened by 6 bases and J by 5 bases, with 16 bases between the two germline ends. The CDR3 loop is CASSLGGVGYGYTF. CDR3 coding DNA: TGTGCCAGCAGCCTAGGGGGGGTCGGTTATGGCTACACCTTC.

CDR3 in amino acids: CASRADERLSGNTIYF. CDR3 sequence (DNA): TGTGCCAGCAGGGCGGATGAGAGACTCTCTGGAAACACCATATATTTT. The V and J genes are TRBV2 and TRBJ1-3; no firm D call. The CDR3 totals 16 residues. The germline V and J ends were trimmed by 6 bases and 0 bases, with 15 bases remaining between them. From germline, CDR1 is SNHLY and CDR2 FYNNEI.

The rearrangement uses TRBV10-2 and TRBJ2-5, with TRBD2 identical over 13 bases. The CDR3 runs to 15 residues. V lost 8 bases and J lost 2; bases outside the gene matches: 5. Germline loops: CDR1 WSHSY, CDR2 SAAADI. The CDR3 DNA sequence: TGCGCCAGCCAACTAGCGGGAGGGTGGCAAGAGACCCAGTACTTC. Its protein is CASQLAGGWQETQYF.

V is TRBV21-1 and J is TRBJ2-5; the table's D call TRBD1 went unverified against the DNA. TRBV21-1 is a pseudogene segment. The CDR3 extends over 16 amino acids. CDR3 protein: CASSKVGGRAGETQYF. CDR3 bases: TGTGCCAGCAGCAAAGTTGGCGGCAGGGCTGGAGAGACCCAGTACTTC.

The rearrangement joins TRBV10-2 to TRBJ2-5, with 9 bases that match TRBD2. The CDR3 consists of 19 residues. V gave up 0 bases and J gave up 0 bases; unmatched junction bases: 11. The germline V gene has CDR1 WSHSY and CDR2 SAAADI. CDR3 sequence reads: CASSESESSGIKYQETQYF. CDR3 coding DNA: TGCGCCAGCAGTGAGTCAGAGTCTAGCGGGATCAAGTACCAAGAGACCCAGTACTTC.

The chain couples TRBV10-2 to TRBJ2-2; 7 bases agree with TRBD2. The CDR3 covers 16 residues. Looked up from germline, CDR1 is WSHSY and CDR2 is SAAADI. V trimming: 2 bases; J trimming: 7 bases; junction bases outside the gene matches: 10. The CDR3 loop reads CASSEDSAGRSGELFF. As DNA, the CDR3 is TGCGCCAGCAGTGAGGATTCAGCGGGAAGGAGCGGGGAGCTGTTTTTT.

The CDR3 DNA reads as TGTGCCACCAGCAGGGGCACAGGGGGCGATTCACCCCTCCACTTT. This translates into CATSRGTGGDSPLHF. J is TRBJ1-6 and V is TRBV15; 9 bases align to TRBD1. V was pared by 3 bases and J by 8 bases, with 5 bases of the junction left unmatched. The CDR3 contains 15 residues. CDR1 and CDR2 from the germline V gene are LNHNV and YYDKDF (reference sequence).

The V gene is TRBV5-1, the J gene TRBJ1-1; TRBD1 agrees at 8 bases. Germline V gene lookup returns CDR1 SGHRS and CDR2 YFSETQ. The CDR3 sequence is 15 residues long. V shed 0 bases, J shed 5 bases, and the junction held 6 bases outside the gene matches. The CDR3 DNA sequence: TGCGCCAGCAGCTTGGACAGGGGGGTAAAGACTGAAGCTTTCTTT. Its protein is CASSLDRGVKTEAFF.

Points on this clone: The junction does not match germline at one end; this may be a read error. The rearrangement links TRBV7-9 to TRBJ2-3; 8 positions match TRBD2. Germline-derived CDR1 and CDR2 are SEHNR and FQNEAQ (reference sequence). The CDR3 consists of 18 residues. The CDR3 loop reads CASSSSPPLAAGTDMQYF. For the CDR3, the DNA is TGTGCCAGCAGCTCCAGCCCCCCACTAGCGGCGGGCACAGATATGCAGTATTTT.

CDR3 sequence reads: CASSRQGNDYGYTF. CDR3 sequence (DNA): TGTGCCAGCTCAAGACAGGGAAACGACTATGGCTACACCTTC. The V call is TRBV18, the J call TRBJ1-2; 7 bases are shared with TRBD1. From germline, CDR1 is KGHSH and CDR2 LQKENI. The ends lost 5 bases at V and 3 bases at J; junction bases unmatched: 6. CDR3 length: 14 amino acids.

The CDR3 nucleotides are TGTGCCAGCAGCTTAGGGGCGCTGAACACTGAAGCTTTCTTT. It codes for CASSLGALNTEAFF. J is TRBJ1-1 and V is TRBV11-2; D is uncertain. Trimming stripped 1 base from V and 0 bases from J, with 6 bases between. Germline V gives CDR1 SGHAT, CDR2 FQNNGV. This CDR3 contains 14 residues.

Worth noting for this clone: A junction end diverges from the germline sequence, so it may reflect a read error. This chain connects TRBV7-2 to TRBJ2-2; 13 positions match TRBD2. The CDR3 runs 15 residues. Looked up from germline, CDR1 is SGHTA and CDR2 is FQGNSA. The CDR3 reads CASSLTSGRGGQLFF. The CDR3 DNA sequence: TGTGCCAGCAGCTTAACTAGCGGGAGGGGCGGGCAGCTGTTTTTT.

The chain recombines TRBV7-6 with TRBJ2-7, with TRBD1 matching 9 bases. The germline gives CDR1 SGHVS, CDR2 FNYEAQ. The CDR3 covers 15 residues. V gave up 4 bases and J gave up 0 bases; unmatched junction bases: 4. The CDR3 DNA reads TGTGCCAGCAGCTCCGAGGACAGGGGCTCCTACGAGCAGTACTTC. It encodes CASSSEDRGSYEQYF.

In DNA form, the CDR3 reads TGTGCCAGCAGTGAAACTAGCGGGAGATTCGCAGAGACCCAGTACTTC. Amino acid sequence: CASSETSGRFAETQYF. The chain employs TRBV2 and TRBJ2-5; 11 bases agree with TRBD2. The V gene's germline CDR1 is SNHLY and CDR2 FYNNEI. Germline trimming cut 2 bases from V and 4 bases from J; bases unmatched to any gene: 6. The CDR3 has 16 residues.

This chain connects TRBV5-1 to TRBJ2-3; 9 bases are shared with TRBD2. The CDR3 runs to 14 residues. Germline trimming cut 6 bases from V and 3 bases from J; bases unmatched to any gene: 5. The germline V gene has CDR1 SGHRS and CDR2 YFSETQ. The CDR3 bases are TGCGCCAGCAATACGGGACTAGCAACAGATACGCAGTATTTT. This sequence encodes CASNTGLATDTQYF.